The 27 T cell receptor beta chains given below trace back to one sample, sequenced in a study of control samples from healthy donors and cancer patients. TCRdb's table, derived via immunoSEQ multiplex PCR, lists solely in-frame clones and lacks some. The sample lists about 110,000 clones, roughly 79% occurring once. The specimen sequenced was blood. These receptors all come from a man aged 18 to 30 in good health.

The chain has TRBV30 and TRBJ1-2; D not resolved. The CDR3 loop spans 11 amino acids. V lost 0 bases and J 8 bases, leaving 7 bases between the germline ends. Germline values: CDR1 GTSNPN, CDR2 SVGIG (reference sequence). This CDR3 is CAWSVLGGYTF. In nucleotides, the CDR3 is TGTGCCTGGAGTGTACTTGGGGGCTACACCTTC. The full variable domain, completed using reference TRBV30 and TRBJ1-2, is SQTIHQWPATLVQPVGSPLSLECTVEGTSNPNLYWYRQAAGRGLQLLFYSVGIGQISSEVPQNLSASRPQDRQFILSSKKLLLSDSGFYLCAWSVLGGYTFGSGTRLTVV.

Concerning this clone itself: The sample holds other DNA sequences that translate to the same CDR3. This chain joins TRBV7-8 and TRBJ2-3, with a tentative D call TRBD2 (6 bases). Germline CDR1 reads SGHVS; CDR2 reads FQNEAQ. This CDR3 contains 15 residues. The V end lost 0 bases, the J end lost 2 bases, and 9 bases lay between the germline ends. Here the CDR3 DNA reads TGTGCCAGCAGCTTAGCTAGCGGAATCACAGATACGCAGTATTTT. Its protein product is CASSLASGITDTQYF.

This sequence joins TRBV9 and TRBJ2-7; D may correspond to TRBD1 or TRBD2 (5 bases each). V was cut by 4 bases and J by 2 bases, with 13 bases left in between. The CDR3 spans 14 residues. Germline V gives CDR1 SGDLS, CDR2 YYNGEE. CDR3 nucleotide sequence: TGTGCCAGCAGCCGATGGGACGGGCCCTACGAGCAGTACTTC. Its translation: CASSRWDGPYEQYF.

This chain joins TRBV12-3 or TRBV12-4 and TRBJ1-1; 7 positions match TRBD1. Germline trimming cut 6 bases from V and 1 base from J; bases unmatched to any gene: 2. The CDR3 spans 13 residues. The CDR3: CASSYRGNTEAFF. Here the CDR3 DNA reads TGTGCCAGCAGCTACAGGGGGAACACTGAAGCTTTCTTT.

The chain couples TRBV18 to TRBJ1-5, with 9 bases matching TRBD1. Germline CDR1 KGHSH, CDR2 LQKENI. V lost 2 bases to trimming and J lost 7 bases; unmatched junction nucleotides: 6. The length of the CDR3 is 15 residues. The CDR3 loop is CASSPGQGLGQPQHF. DNA of the CDR3: TGTGCCAGCTCACCAGGACAGGGGCTAGGGCAGCCCCAGCATTTT.

The chain carries TRBV7-6 and TRBJ1-3; unclear D gene. This CDR3 is built from 13 residues. CDR1 and CDR2 (germline): SGHVS, FNYEAQ. Trimming cost V 4 bases and J 4 bases, with 8 bases left between them. CDR3 residues: CASSSRQGNTIYF. The CDR3 DNA is TGTGCCAGCAGCTCGAGACAAGGAAACACCATATATTTT.

The chain recombines TRBV7-9 with TRBJ1-1; TRBD1 matches 10 bases. The ends lost 5 bases at V and 4 bases at J; junction bases unmatched: 4. This CDR3 has 14 residues. The germline CDR1 and CDR2 sequences are SEHNR and FQNEAQ (reference sequence). The CDR3 nucleotides read TGTGCCAGCAGCCCCGGACAGGGGGGCACTGAAGCTTTCTTT. Protein sequence: CASSPGQGGTEAFF.

This clone was counted a few times. V and J are TRBV9 and TRBJ2-5; D remains unclear. The ends were cut back, 0 bases at V and 3 bases at J, with 6 bases in the middle. The CDR3 length is 13 residues. Germline V gives CDR1 SGDLS, CDR2 YYNGEE. The DNA of the CDR3 is TGTGCCAGCAGCGTAGACCTAGAAGAGACCCAGTACTTC. As protein: CASSVDLEETQYF.

The genes are TRBV7-9 and TRBJ2-1, with D possibly TRBD2 on 5 matching bases. The CDR3 loop spans 15 amino acids. Germline CDR1 is SEHNR and CDR2 is FQNEAQ (reference sequence). Trimming left V 1 base short and J 0 bases short, with 7 bases between. In DNA, the CDR3 is TGTGCCAGCAGCTTAGAGACTAACTCCTACAATGAGCAGTTCTTC. Encoded protein: CASSLETNSYNEQFF.

This chain links TRBV14 with TRBJ2-7; D is unresolved. The CDR3 spans 16 residues. Trimming pared 0 bases from V and 3 bases from J, leaving 15 bases between. In germline, CDR1 is SGHDN, CDR2 FVKESK. CDR3 residues: CASSQEGTVRFYEQYF. The CDR3 bases are TGTGCCAGCAGCCAAGAAGGAACAGTTCGGTTCTACGAGCAGTACTTC.

The chain combines TRBV6-4 with TRBJ2-2; 11 bases line up with TRBD2. The CDR3 extends over 14 amino acids. CDR1 MRHNA and CDR2 SNTAGT come from the germline V gene. V trimming: 4 bases; J trimming: 7 bases; junction bases outside the gene matches: 2. The CDR3 protein is CASSVGTSGGELFF. In nucleotides, the CDR3 is TGTGCCAGCAGTGTCGGGACTAGCGGCGGGGAGCTGTTTTTT.

This clone is categorized as medium-sized. The chain is built from TRBV7-8 and TRBJ2-3, with 7 bases that match TRBD1. V shed 0 bases and J 0 bases; nucleotides not matched to a gene: 9. This CDR3 has 18 residues. CDR1 is SGHVS and CDR2 is FQNEAQ in the germline V gene. The CDR3 region is CASSLAHRGQHSTDTQYF. The DNA of the CDR3 is TGTGCCAGCAGCTTAGCACATCGGGGACAGCATAGCACAGATACGCAGTATTTT.

This clone came up a few times. V is TRBV5-1 and J is TRBJ2-7, with D perhaps matching TRBD1 or TRBD2 (5 bases each). The germline gives CDR1 SGHRS, CDR2 YFSETQ. This CDR3 is built from 16 residues. The V end was cut by 1 base, the J end by 2 bases, with 16 bases between. The DNA of the CDR3 is TGCGCCAGCAGCTTGACAACCGGGACCCCACCCTACGAGCAGTACTTC. Its translation is CASSLTTGTPPYEQYF. Full variable domain (missing parts from reference TRBV5-1 and TRBJ2-7): KAGVTQTPRYLIKTRGQQVTLSCSPISGHRSVSWYQQTPGQGLQFLFEYFSETQRNKGNFPGRFSGRQFSNSRSEMNVSTLELGDSALYLCASSLTTGTPPYEQYFGPGTRLTVT.

The chain is built from TRBV4-2 and TRBJ1-1, with TRBD1 identical over 7 bases. This CDR3 is 13 amino acids long. Per the germline V gene, CDR1 is LGHNA and CDR2 is YNFKEQ. The junction had 3 bases not matched to a gene; V was cut back by 3 bases and J by 5 bases. The CDR3 nucleotides read TGTGCCAGCAGCCAGGGACAGTGGACTGAAGCTTTCTTT. This gives the protein CASSQGQWTEAFF.

This clone was seen once. This chain connects TRBV27 to TRBJ1-1, with a weak D call TRBD1 (5 bases). Trimming pared 4 bases from V and 8 bases from J, leaving 14 bases between. CDR1 is MNHEY and CDR2 is SMNVEV in the germline V gene (reference sequence). The CDR3 is 13 amino acids. The CDR3 region is CASSSLDSTEAFF. CDR3 nucleotide sequence: TGTGCCAGCAGTTCCCTCGACAGCACCGAAGCTTTCTTT.

The chain employs TRBV3-1 (or the pseudogene TRBV3-2) and TRBJ2-3; D gene uncertain. This CDR3 spans 16 amino acids. The ends were cut back, 1 base at V and 2 bases at J, with 13 bases in the middle. From germline, CDR1 is LGHDT and CDR2 YNNKEL (reference sequence). The CDR3 nucleotides are TGTGCCAGCAGCCAAGGACCGCGTTTATCCACAGATACGCAGTATTTT. This gives the protein CASSQGPRLSTDTQYF.

This clone was recorded a few times. The V gene is TRBV6-1, the J gene TRBJ1-6; D is ambiguous. Between the trimmed V and J ends, which lost 3 bases and 0 bases, there was a span of 6 bases. Germline V gives CDR1 MNHNS, CDR2 SASEGT. The CDR3 runs 15 residues. CDR3: CASSDESSYNSPLHF. CDR3 in DNA: TGTGCCAGCAGTGATGAGAGCTCCTATAATTCACCCCTCCACTTT.

The rearrangement links TRBV7-2 to TRBJ2-5; weak D call: TRBD2 (6 bases). The CDR3 runs 14 residues. CDR1 and CDR2 from the germline V gene are SGHTA and FQGNSA. Trimming pared 5 bases from V and 5 bases from J, leaving 15 bases between. In nucleotides, the CDR3 is TGTGCCAGCAGCCCTGGGGGGAGGTGGGAGACCCAGTACTTC. Protein product: CASSPGGRWETQYF.

The rearrangement uses TRBV11-2 and TRBJ1-3; possibly TRBD1 for D (5 bases). CDR1 is SGHAT, CDR2 FQNNGV, per germline. Deletions cut 0 bases from V and 5 bases from J, with 8 bases between. The CDR3 runs 14 residues. CDR3 DNA: TGTGCCAGCAGCTTAGACAGGGATAGAAACACCATATATTTT. Its translation: CASSLDRDRNTIYF.

This rearrangement joins TRBV3-1 (or the pseudogene TRBV3-2) to TRBJ2-7; 7 bases match TRBD2. The V gene's germline CDR1 is LGHDT and CDR2 YNNKEL (reference sequence). The CDR3 runs 13 residues. The V and J ends lost 4 bases and 7 bases, in that order; junction bases with no gene match: 7. The DNA of the CDR3 is TGTGCCAGCAGCCTCTACCAGGGAGGGGAGCAGTACGTC. It codes for CASSLYQGGEQYV.

The chain carries TRBV20-1 and TRBJ2-1; the D gene could be TRBD1 or TRBD2 (5 bases each). V was shortened by 3 bases and J by 13 bases, with 13 bases between the two germline ends. The CDR3 sequence is 11 residues long. Germline loops: CDR1 DFQATT, CDR2 SNEGSKA (reference sequence). CDR3 in amino acids: CSARTRGPQFF. DNA for the CDR3: TGCAGTGCTAGGACTCGGGGCCCCCAGTTCTTC.

This chain uses TRBV5-4 with TRBJ2-7; D is possibly TRBD1 (6 bases). V was clipped by 3 bases and J by 0 bases, with 10 bases between them. CDR1 and CDR2 from the germline V gene are SGHNT and YYREEE (reference sequence). The CDR3 consists of 14 residues. For the CDR3, the DNA is TGTGCCAGCAGCTCTGACAGGATCTCCTACGAGCAGTACTTC. Translation: CASSSDRISYEQYF.

This sequence joins TRBV6-1 and TRBJ2-6; 7 bases agree with TRBD1. Losses at the gene ends were 3 bases for V and 4 bases for J; bases not matched to a gene: 15. Germline CDR1 and CDR2: MNHNS and SASEGT. The CDR3 loop spans 19 amino acids. DNA of the CDR3: TGTGCCAGCAGTGATTACCGGGCCAGGGGGAGATCGGGGGCCAACGTCCTGACTTTC. This encodes CASSDYRARGRSGANVLTF.

The V gene is TRBV6-5, the J gene TRBJ2-1; D may be TRBD1 (5 bases). V lost 2 bases and J lost 3, with 8 bases in between. The CDR3 contains 14 residues. Germline-derived CDR1 and CDR2 are MNHEY and SVGAGI. The CDR3 spells CASSYVQGYNEQFF. In DNA form, the CDR3 reads TGTGCCAGCAGTTACGTTCAGGGCTACAATGAGCAGTTCTTC.

This chain links TRBV28 with TRBJ2-3, with D maybe TRBD1 (5 bases). Trimming removed 0 bases at V and 7 bases at J, with 14 bases between. Germline lookup yields CDR1 MDHEN and CDR2 SYDVKM. The length of the CDR3 is 15 residues. The CDR3 nucleotides read TGTGCCAGCAGTTTATGGGGTGGACACAACAATACGCAGTATTTT. Residues: CASSLWGGHNNTQYF. The full variable domain, in which reference TRBV28 and TRBJ2-3 provide the parts outside the CDR3, is DVKVTQSSRYLVKRTGEKVFLECVQDMDHENMFWYRQDPGLGLRLIYFSYDVKMKEKGDIPEGYSVSREKKERFSLILESASTNQTSMYLCASSLWGGHNNTQYFGPGTRLTVL.

This clone was picked up a small number of times. J is TRBJ2-2 and V is TRBV15; 10 bases agree with TRBD1. Germline trimming cut 5 bases from V and 5 bases from J; bases unmatched to any gene: 5. The CDR3 has 15 amino acids. In germline, CDR1 is LNHNV, CDR2 YYDKDF (reference sequence). The CDR3: CATSGGQGRTGELFF. DNA for the CDR3: TGTGCCACCAGCGGGGGACAGGGGAGGACCGGGGAGCTGTTTTTT.

The rearrangement joins TRBV29-1 to TRBJ2-3; the D call may be TRBD1 or TRBD2 (5 bases each). The CDR3 is made up of 15 amino acids. V dropped 6 bases and J dropped 0 bases, with 16 bases sitting between them. Germline V lookup: CDR1 SQVTM, CDR2 ANQGSEA. CDR3: CSVTFIGDSTDTQYF. The CDR3 DNA reads as TGCAGCGTCACTTTTATAGGGGACAGCACAGATACGCAGTATTTT.